Listed below are T cell receptor beta chains from one sample, sequenced in a study of T cells in Graves' hyperthyroidism and ophthalmopathy. A single record per CDR3 protein comes from TCRdb applying MiXCR to the multiplex PCR reads. The data contain around 690,000 distinct CDR3 sequences, 20% to 25% of them seen just once; the ten biggest clones take up around a third. The sample taken for sequencing was blood. The receptors originated from a man aged 25 to 45 with Graves' ophthalmopathy. Both conserved end residues are part of each CDR3. The D gene is left open where the match is weak. Size is omitted from some rows. Given values are once, few, many or a class for expanded clones.

length	V	D	J	size	DNA	CDR3
15	TRBV9	.	TRBJ2-3	.	TGTGCCAGCAGCGAAAAGCGGACGAGCACAGATACGCAGTATTTT	CASSEKRTSTDTQYF
13	TRBV20-1	TRBD1	TRBJ1-1	many	TGCAGTGCTAGGAGGACAGGGGTCACTGAAGCTTTCTTT	CSARRTGVTEAFF
15	TRBV30	.	TRBJ2-7	.	TGTGCCTGGAGTGTAAAGCGGGTGAGCTCCTACGAGCAGTACTTC	CAWSVKRVSSYEQYF
15	TRBV10-2	.	TRBJ1-1	many	TGCGCCAGCAGTGAGTCCCGGAACATGAACACTGAAGCTTTCTTT	CASSESRNMNTEAFF
13	TRBV20-1	.	TRBJ2-1	many	TGCAGTGCTAGGGCCCCGGGCCGGTGGGAGCAGTTCTTC	CSARAPGRWEQFF
13	TRBV20-1	.	TRBJ1-2	many	TGCAGTGCTACCAGTGCGGCTAACTATGGCTACACCTTC	CSATSAANYGYTF
16	TRBV7-9	.	TRBJ1-2	.	TGTGCCAGCAGCTTTGGCAGGGAAGAGGCCTATATGGGCTACACCTTC	CASSFGREEAYMGYTF
14	TRBV18	.	TRBJ2-1	many	TGTGCCAGCTCACCACTACAGACTTACAATGAGCAGTTCTTC	CASSPLQTYNEQFF
15	TRBV6-6	.	TRBJ1-2	.	TGTGCCAGCAGTTACTATACAGGAGATAACTATGGCTACACCTTC	CASSYYTGDNYGYTF
16	TRBV6-8	TRBD2	TRBJ2-7	.	TGTGCCAGCTGGACTAGCGGGAGGGCACCGGGCTACGAGCAGTACTTC	CASWTSGRAPGYEQYF
14	TRBV5-1	.	TRBJ2-7	few	TGCGCCAGCAGCTTGACCACTCTCGGGGACGAGCAGTACTTC	CASSLTTLGDEQYF
15	TRBV11-2	TRBD2	TRBJ2-5	many	TGTGCCAGCAGCGGCCTAGCGGCTATAGAGGGGACCCAGTACTTC	CASSGLAAIEGTQYF
16	TRBV14	.	TRBJ2-7	.	TGTGCCAGCAGCTCCAAGGCACTCGGACACTTATACGAGCAGTACTTC	CASSSKALGHLYEQYF
18	TRBV29-1	.	TRBJ2-1	few	TGCAGCGTTGTAGGTTTTAGCCGACAGGCCCTTACCTACAATGAGCAGTTCTTC	CSVVGFSRQALTYNEQFF
12	TRBV20-1	.	TRBJ1-6	.	TGCAGTGCTAGAGATGGGGGTTCACCCCTCCACTTT	CSARDGGSPLHF
12	TRBV6-1	.	TRBJ1-2	.	TGTGCCAGCAGCCACAGGGAGCATGGCTACACCTTC	CASSHREHGYTF
13	TRBV20-1	.	TRBJ2-7	few	TGCAGTGCTAGAACCGGTCATTACTACGAGCAGTACTTC	CSARTGHYYEQYF
14	TRBV18	TRBD2	TRBJ2-1	many	TGTGCCAGCTCACCACCAAGCGGGAGTGATGAGCAGTTCTTC	CASSPPSGSDEQFF
13	TRBV27	.	TRBJ2-7	many	TGTGCCAGCAGTCCCGTAGGGACCTACGAGCAGTACTTC	CASSPVGTYEQYF
15	TRBV27	TRBD1	TRBJ2-7	few	TGTGCCAGCAGCCCCACCGGGACAGGGCTTTTCGAGCAGTACTTC	CASSPTGTGLFEQYF
16	TRBV4-3	.	TRBJ1-4	many	TGCGCCAGCAGCCAAGAGGGTTACGGGTATAATGAAAAACTGTTTTTT	CASSQEGYGYNEKLFF